A selection of T cell receptor beta chains follows, all from one sample in a study. TCRdb ran MiXCR on the 5' RACE reads and lists one entry per CDR3 protein. The sample includes approximately 57,000 distinct CDR3 sequences, more than 20% of them seen just once. What was sequenced was tumor-infiltrating Tregs sorted from the breast tumor. Receptor source: a female donor with breast cancer. Both conserved end residues are part of each CDR3. A D gene is named only where the DNA matches it firmly. Not every row has a clone size; where given, it reads once, few, many or a size class.

clone_size j_call v_call d_call cdr3_aa cdr3_nt
- TRBJ1-2 TRBV28 - CASSPTSHYGYTF TGTGCCAGCAGTCCGACATCTCACTATGGCTACACCTTC
- TRBJ1-6 TRBV28 - CASSSGGVAPNSPLHF TGTGCCAGCAGTTCTGGGGGGGTGGCACCTAATTCACCCCTCCACTTT
- TRBJ2-3 TRBV7-2 - CASSSETRSTDTQYF TGTGCCAGCAGCTCGGAGACCCGAAGCACAGATACGCAGTATTTT
many TRBJ2-1 TRBV5-1 TRBD2 CASSPLGLDHNEQFF TGCGCCAGCAGCCCTCTGGGACTAGACCACAATGAGCAGTTCTTC
few TRBJ1-2 TRBV5-6 - CASSFLGPSNYGYTF TGTGCCAGCAGCTTCCTCGGGCCTTCTAACTATGGCTACACCTTC
- TRBJ2-5 TRBV5-1 - CASSPLARDIETQYF TGCGCCAGCAGCCCCCTGGCCAGGGACATTGAGACCCAGTACTTC
- TRBJ1-1 TRBV4-2 TRBD1 CASSQEGQGTEAFF TGTGCCAGCAGCCAAGAAGGACAGGGCACTGAAGCTTTCTTT
- TRBJ1-2 TRBV5-1 - CASSVQQRRDGYTF TGCGCCAGCAGCGTACAACAGAGGAGGGATGGCTACACCTTC
few TRBJ1-2 TRBV4-3 - CASSQDTSGTDYGYTF TGCGCCAGCAGCCAAGACACTTCCGGGACGGACTATGGCTACACCTTC
- TRBJ2-5 TRBV29-1 - CSVGSGGETQYF TGCAGCGTGGGGAGTGGGGGAGAGACCCAGTACTTC
few TRBJ1-4 TRBV20-1 TRBD1 CSASDRGNEKLFF TGCAGTGCTAGCGACAGGGGTAACGAAAAACTGTTTTTT